This TCR beta chain was identified in a study of T cells in Graves' hyperthyroidism and ophthalmopathy. V was clipped by 3 bases and J by 1 base; unmatched bases: 5. The V gene's germline CDR1 is DFQATT and CDR2 SNEGSKA (reference sequence). CDR3 length: 15 residues. Using RNA transcripts as the source, TCR beta CDR3 regions were amplified. First-round RT-PCR targeting the TCR CDR3 was performed with the HTBI primer set. TCRdb itself ran the multiplex PCR reads through MiXCR, one entry per CDR3 protein. The repertoire holds about 98,000 distinct CDR3 sequences, with 35% to 45% as singletons. The sample holds one count of this clonotype. The antigen remains unidentified. Stable Graves' hyperthyroidism meant no ophthalmopathy progression within 18 months. Patients aged 18 to 65 had newly diagnosed hyperthyroidism that had lasted under 2 months. Findings and caveats of the study: With a median lead of approximately 6.4 months before onset, the model predicted ophthalmopathy. Blood held most thyroid clonotypes expanded above 0.001 frequency.

Sequenced sample: peripheral blood or thyroid tissue (not recorded which). This chain uses TRBV20-1 with TRBJ1-1, with 10 bases that match TRBD1. The clonotype comes from a woman in her 30s with Graves' hyperthyroidism. CDR3 DNA: TGCAGTGCTAGCCCGGGACAGGGGACGAACACTGAAGCTTTCTTT. Its protein product is CSASPGQGTNTEAFF.